The text below deals with one T cell receptor beta chain. Its antigen is as yet unknown. The data stem from a study of CD8+CD57+ T cells in acquired aplastic anemia. Study outcomes and limitations: Around 27 sequences, all CD8+ CDR3, were shared between patients and controls.

Germline values: CDR1 SGHTS, CDR2 YDEGEE. Trimming took off 3 bases at V and 3 bases at J, with 9 bases between the two ends. The CDR3 is made up of 14 amino acids. CD8+CD57+ cell expansion had been shown by flow cytometry in patients chosen for sequencing. Profiles of TCR beta VDJ and CDR3 were generated from a genomic DNA template. MiXCR, applied by TCRdb to the reads, yields one record per CDR3 protein. This sample has 150,000 to 200,000 distinct CDR3 sequences; 71% occur once, and the top ten carry approximately 50%. The V gene is TRBV5-8, the J gene TRBJ2-2; no clear D gene. The specimen was sorted CD4+, CD8+, or CD8+CD57+ T cells (not recorded which) from PBMCs. This TCR was recovered from a human donor with aplastic anemia. The CDR3 is CASSSATYTGELFF. The CDR3, as DNA: TGTGCCAGCAGCTCAGCTACCTACACCGGGGAGCTGTTTTTT.